This is a list of T cell receptor beta chains from one sample in a study of radiation and T cells in renal cell carcinoma. The method was immunoSEQ multiplex PCR; TCRdb's version includes in-frame clones alone and lacks a portion of them. The sample carries about 83,000 clones, approximately 87% recorded once. The starting material was blood, obtained from a patient whose treatment included radiotherapy and nephrectomy. The receptors originated from an older woman with renal cell carcinoma. The CDR3 runs from the conserved cysteine through the conserved F or W. The D gene is left open where the match is weak. Part of the rows lack a size; the others show once, few, many or a class for expanded clones.

CASSDAGEWGETQYF	TGTGCCAGCAGTGATGCAGGGGAGTGGGGAGAGACCCAGTACTTC	TRBJ2-5	15	TRBV28	-	-
CSVLISNTEAFF	TGCAGCGTTCTCATCTCCAACACTGAAGCTTTCTTT	TRBJ1-1	12	TRBV29-1	-	-
CASSLDEGGPYEQYF	TGTGCCAGCAGCTTAGATGAAGGGGGCCCTTACGAGCAGTACTTC	TRBJ2-7	15	TRBV11-2	-	TRBD1
CASSLEAGANEQFF	TGTGCCAGCAGCTTAGAAGCGGGTGCCAATGAGCAGTTCTTC	TRBJ2-1	14	TRBV7-9	-	-
CASSFVQGSYEQYF	TGTGCCAGCAGCTTCGTACAGGGGTCCTACGAGCAGTACTTC	TRBJ2-7	14	TRBV5-8	-	TRBD1
CASSLSLYEQYF	TGTGCCAGCAGTTTATCGCTCTACGAGCAGTACTTC	TRBJ2-7	12	TRBV28	-	-
CATRVHEGNQPQHF	TGTGCCACCCGGGTCCATGAGGGCAATCAGCCCCAGCATTTT	TRBJ1-5	14	TRBV15	-	-
CASTSPRGSGANVLTF	TGTGCCAGCACTTCCCCTCGGGGCTCTGGGGCCAACGTCCTGACTTTC	TRBJ2-6	16	TRBV9	-	-
CASSLDPSSDTQYF	TGTGCCAGCAGCTTAGACCCATCATCAGATACGCAGTATTTT	TRBJ2-3	14	TRBV5-4	once	-
CASTTGTNYGYTF	TGTGCCAGTACAACCGGGACTAACTATGGCTACACCTTC	TRBJ1-2	13	TRBV19	-	-
CASSPDRVSTGELFF	TGTGCCAGCAGCCCTGACAGGGTATCCACCGGGGAGCTGTTTTTT	TRBJ2-2	15	TRBV11-3	-	TRBD1
CASSQVQRIDSYNEQFF	TGTGCCAGCAGCCAAGTACAGCGGATTGACTCCTACAATGAGCAGTTCTTC	TRBJ2-1	17	TRBV5-4	-	-
CASSGIRGEKAEAFF	TGTGCCAGCTCAGGAATCAGGGGGGAGAAGGCTGAAGCTTTCTTT	TRBJ1-1	15	TRBV18	-	TRBD1
CASSLEGNTGELFF	TGTGCTAGCAGCTTAGAAGGAAACACCGGGGAGCTGTTTTTT	TRBJ2-2	14	TRBV7-7	-	-
CASNQGGNSPLHF	TGTGCCAGCAACCAGGGCGGGAATTCACCCCTCCACTTT	TRBJ1-6	13	TRBV7-9	few	-
CASSITTNTGELFF	TGTGCCAGTAGTATAACTACTAACACCGGGGAGCTGTTTTTT	TRBJ2-2	14	TRBV19	once	-
CASSGALGVDTEAFF	TGTGCCAGCAGCGGAGCGCTGGGGGTGGACACTGAAGCTTTCTTT	TRBJ1-1	15	TRBV7-2	few	-
CASRWRGGQETQYF	TGTGCCAGCAGATGGCGGGGGGGCCAAGAGACCCAGTACTTC	TRBJ2-5	14	TRBV28	-	TRBD2
CASSSASGLGRETQYF	TGCGCCAGCAGCTCGGCTTCAGGCCTCGGTCGGGAGACCCAGTACTTC	TRBJ2-5	16	TRBV5-1	once	-
CASSLETGMPDTQYF	TGTGCCAGCAGTTTAGAGACAGGGATGCCAGATACGCAGTATTTT	TRBJ2-3	15	TRBV28	-	TRBD1
CASKLATGSYEQYF	TGCGCCAGCAAACTCGCGACAGGGTCCTACGAGCAGTACTTC	TRBJ2-7	14	TRBV10-2	-	TRBD1
CASSYSQAGGTDTQYF	TGTGCCAGCAGTTACTCGCAAGCGGGGGGCACAGATACGCAGTATTTT	TRBJ2-3	16	TRBV6-5	-	TRBD2
CASSLEGGPGANVLTF	TGCGCCAGCAGCTTGGAAGGGGGACCCGGGGCCAACGTCCTGACTTTC	TRBJ2-6	16	TRBV5-1	-	-
CASSQRDGYEQYF	TGCGCCAGCAGCCAGCGGGACGGATACGAGCAGTACTTC	TRBJ2-7	13	TRBV4-1	-	-
CASAWRGQATEAFF	TGTGCCAGCGCATGGCGGGGGCAGGCCACTGAAGCTTTCTTT	TRBJ1-1	14	TRBV6-5	few	-
CASSPGATGEKLFF	TGCGCCAGCAGCCCGGGAGCTACGGGGGAAAAACTGTTTTTT	TRBJ1-4	14	TRBV5-1	-	-
CAWRRLAGHTGELFF	TGTGCCTGGAGGCGACTAGCGGGTCACACCGGGGAGCTGTTTTTT	TRBJ2-2	15	TRBV30	-	TRBD2
CASSQVGVGNTIYF	TGTGCCAGCAGCCAAGTTGGGGTTGGAAACACCATATATTTT	TRBJ1-3	14	TRBV14	many	-
CASSWDTPNQPQHF	TGTGCCAGCAGCTGGGACACCCCCAATCAGCCCCAGCATTTT	TRBJ1-5	14	TRBV7-9	-	-
CASSLDGGPSEQYF	TGTGCCAGCAGCTTAGATGGAGGGCCTAGCGAGCAGTACTTC	TRBJ2-7	14	TRBV7-6	-	-
CASSSPENYEQYF	TGTGCCAGCAGTTCCCCTGAGAACTACGAGCAGTACTTC	TRBJ2-7	13	TRBV6-6	-	-
CASSLVGWSGGEDTQYF	TGTGCCAGCAGCTTGGTGGGCTGGTCAGGGGGTGAGGATACGCAGTATTTT	TRBJ2-3	17	TRBV5-6	-	TRBD1
CASSFEASSYNSPLHF	TGTGCCAGCAGTTTTGAAGCGAGCTCCTATAATTCACCCCTCCACTTT	TRBJ1-6	16	TRBV27	-	-
CAISDRLAGATDTQYF	TGTGCCATCAGTGACCGACTAGCGGGGGCCACAGATACGCAGTATTTT	TRBJ2-3	16	TRBV10-3	-	TRBD2
CASRSGGFATDTQYF	TGTGCCAGCAGGTCCGGGGGTTTCGCAACAGATACGCAGTATTTT	TRBJ2-3	15	TRBV7-2	-	-
CASSEFPSTGELFF	TGCGCCAGCAGTGAGTTTCCCTCCACCGGGGAGCTGTTTTTT	TRBJ2-2	14	TRBV10-2	-	-
CAVDPGTSGRKGLEQYF	TGTGCCGTGGACCCCGGGACTAGCGGGAGAAAGGGGCTCGAGCAGTACTTC	TRBJ2-7	17	TRBV10-3	-	TRBD2
CASSASLLAASAYEQYF	TGTGCCAGCAGCGCGTCCCTCCTAGCGGCTAGTGCCTACGAGCAGTACTTC	TRBJ2-7	17	TRBV5-8	once	TRBD2